This is a list of T cell receptor beta chains from one sample in a study of T-cell reconstitution after alpha-beta-depleted transplantation in children. TCRdb reanalysed the PCR reads using MiXCR and keeps one entry per CDR3 protein. The sample has around 370,000 distinct CDR3 sequences, around 16% seen once. This specimen consisted of PBMCs, mostly from graft donor cells, obtained 360 days after TCRalphabeta/CD19-depleted stem cell transplant. The receptors derive from a male patient aged 2-10 years who had a stem cell transplant for acute lymphoblastic leukemia, so the T cells may come from the graft donor. Each CDR3 is given with its conserved first and last residue. D genes are given only for firm matches. Not all rows give a size; the values are once, few, many and, for expanded clones, a class.

TRBJ1-4 . TRBV12-3/TRBV12-4 few TGTGCCAGCAGTCCGACGTCCTTTAATGAAAAACTGTTTTTT CASSPTSFNEKLFF
TRBJ1-1 . TRBV19 . TGTGCCAGTAGTATGGGAGGACAGAGCACTGAAGCTTTCTTT CASSMGGQSTEAFF
TRBJ2-5 TRBD2 TRBV29-1 . TGCAGCGTTGAGGGACTAGGCCGCCAAGAGACCCAGTACTTC CSVEGLGRQETQYF
TRBJ2-3 . TRBV4-1 few TGCGCCAGCAGCCTACGACTGAGCACAGATACGCAGTATTTT CASSLRLSTDTQYF
TRBJ2-3 TRBD2 TRBV7-8 few TGTGCCAGCAGCTTAGGACGGACTAGCGGGAGGCCCCACACAGATACGCAGTATTTT CASSLGRTSGRPHTDTQYF
TRBJ2-2 TRBD2 TRBV10-3 few TGTGCCATCAGTGAGCTACTAGCGACCGGGGAGCTGTTTTTT CAISELLATGELFF
TRBJ1-6 . TRBV5-1 . TGCGCCAGCAGCGGACAGCCTAATCTCCCCCTCCACTTT CASSGQPNLPLHF
TRBJ2-2 TRBD2 TRBV29-1 . TGCAGCGTTTTCGGCGGGAGGGCCGGCGGGGAGCTGTTTTTT CSVFGGRAGGELFF
TRBJ1-5 . TRBV20-1 . TGCAGTGCTGGCCGCAGGAACAATCAGCCCCAGCATTTT CSAGRRNNQPQHF
TRBJ2-5 TRBD2 TRBV29-1 few TGCAGCGTTGACAGGACTAGTCAAGAGACCCAGTACTTC CSVDRTSQETQYF
TRBJ2-7 . TRBV5-1 many TGCGCCAGCAGCCCGGGACAAGGAAATTACGAGCAGTACTTC CASSPGQGNYEQYF
TRBJ2-7 TRBD2 TRBV10-3 . TGTGCCATCAGTGAGCAGCTAGCGGGAATCGAGCAGTACTTC CAISEQLAGIEQYF
TRBJ1-4 . TRBV7-2 few TGTGCCAGCAGCACGGGTGGCTCCCAGGTTGAAAAACTGTTTTTT CASSTGGSQVEKLFF
TRBJ1-5 . TRBV5-1 . TGCGCCAGCAGCGTCGACGGCTTGGGGCAGCCCCAGCATTTT CASSVDGLGQPQHF
TRBJ2-5 TRBD2 TRBV11-2 . TGTGCCAGCAGCTTACGGGCGGGAGTGGGGACCCAGTACTTC CASSLRAGVGTQYF
TRBJ2-2 TRBD2 TRBV6-5 . TGTGCCAGCAGTTACACTAGCGGGGTGAACACCGGGGAGCTGTTTTTT CASSYTSGVNTGELFF
TRBJ2-3 TRBD2 TRBV7-3 . TGTGCCAGCAGCTTAAGGGGGACTAGCGGGAGTCTCAGGACAGATACGCAGTATTTT CASSLRGTSGSLRTDTQYF
TRBJ1-4 . TRBV15 . TGTGCCACCAGCAGAGATAAGACCTTAGCCCTTTGGCGTGAAAAACTGTTTTTT CATSRDKTLALWREKLFF
TRBJ2-1 . TRBV5-6 few TGTGCCAGCAGCTGGGACGCCAATGAGCAGTTCTTC CASSWDANEQFF
TRBJ2-7 . TRBV11-2 many TGTGCCAGCAGCCCCCCCTTGGAGTTGGGGCTATACGAGCAGTACTTC CASSPPLELGLYEQYF
TRBJ1-2 TRBD1 TRBV12-3/TRBV12-4 few TGTGCCAGCAGTCCCCGGACAGGCACCTATGGCTACACCTTC CASSPRTGTYGYTF
TRBJ2-3 TRBD2 TRBV6-5 . TGTGCCAGCAGTTACGGACTAGCGGGAGGAACAGATACGCAGTATTTT CASSYGLAGGTDTQYF
TRBJ2-5 . TRBV12-3/TRBV12-4 . TGTGCCAGCAGTTTCGGCCAACCTATCCAAGAGACCCAGTACTTC CASSFGQPIQETQYF
TRBJ1-5 . TRBV27 many TGTGCCAGCAGTCCTATACAGGGAAATCAGCCCCAGCATTTT CASSPIQGNQPQHF
TRBJ2-1 . TRBV12-3/TRBV12-4 many TGTGCCAGCAGTCCATTCAAGGGGCAGTTCTTC CASSPFKGQFF
TRBJ2-2 . TRBV5-1 few TGCGCCAGCAGCCCAACACCCAGGGGGACTCAGGGGGAGCTGTTTTTT CASSPTPRGTQGELFF
TRBJ1-5 TRBD1 TRBV28 . TGTGCCAGCAGCTACCTCAGGGGGCGAAATCAGCCCCAGCATTTT CASSYLRGRNQPQHF
TRBJ2-2 TRBD1 TRBV5-5 many TGTGCCAGCATACAGGGGATTTTCGAGGCCGGGGAGCTGTTTTTT CASIQGIFEAGELFF